The sample holds one count of the clone carrying this T cell receptor beta chain. Sequencing used immunoSEQ multiplex PCR; TCRdb keeps in-frame clones, though not all of them. The data show approximately 40,000 clones, about nine tenths seen once. The data stem from a study of blood T cell repertoires in COVID-19. Study-wide context: Whether acute or convalescent, the COVID-19 samples came from the United States, Italy and Spain. PBMCs, B-cell-depleted T cells, or T cells were the source of the cDNA or gDNA that made up the material.

V was clipped by 1 base and J by 0 bases, with 16 bases between them. The germline gives CDR1 MNHNS, CDR2 SASEGT. CDR3 length equals 19 residues. Sequencing was done on a sample of peripheral blood. This clonotype was obtained from a woman older than 75 with acute or convalescent COVID-19. V is TRBV6-1 and J is TRBJ1-6; D gene uncertain. This CDR3 is CASSEVRGYESSYNSPLHF. In DNA form, the CDR3 reads TGTGCCAGCAGTGAAGTTCGCGGGTACGAGAGCTCCTATAATTCACCCCTCCACTTT.